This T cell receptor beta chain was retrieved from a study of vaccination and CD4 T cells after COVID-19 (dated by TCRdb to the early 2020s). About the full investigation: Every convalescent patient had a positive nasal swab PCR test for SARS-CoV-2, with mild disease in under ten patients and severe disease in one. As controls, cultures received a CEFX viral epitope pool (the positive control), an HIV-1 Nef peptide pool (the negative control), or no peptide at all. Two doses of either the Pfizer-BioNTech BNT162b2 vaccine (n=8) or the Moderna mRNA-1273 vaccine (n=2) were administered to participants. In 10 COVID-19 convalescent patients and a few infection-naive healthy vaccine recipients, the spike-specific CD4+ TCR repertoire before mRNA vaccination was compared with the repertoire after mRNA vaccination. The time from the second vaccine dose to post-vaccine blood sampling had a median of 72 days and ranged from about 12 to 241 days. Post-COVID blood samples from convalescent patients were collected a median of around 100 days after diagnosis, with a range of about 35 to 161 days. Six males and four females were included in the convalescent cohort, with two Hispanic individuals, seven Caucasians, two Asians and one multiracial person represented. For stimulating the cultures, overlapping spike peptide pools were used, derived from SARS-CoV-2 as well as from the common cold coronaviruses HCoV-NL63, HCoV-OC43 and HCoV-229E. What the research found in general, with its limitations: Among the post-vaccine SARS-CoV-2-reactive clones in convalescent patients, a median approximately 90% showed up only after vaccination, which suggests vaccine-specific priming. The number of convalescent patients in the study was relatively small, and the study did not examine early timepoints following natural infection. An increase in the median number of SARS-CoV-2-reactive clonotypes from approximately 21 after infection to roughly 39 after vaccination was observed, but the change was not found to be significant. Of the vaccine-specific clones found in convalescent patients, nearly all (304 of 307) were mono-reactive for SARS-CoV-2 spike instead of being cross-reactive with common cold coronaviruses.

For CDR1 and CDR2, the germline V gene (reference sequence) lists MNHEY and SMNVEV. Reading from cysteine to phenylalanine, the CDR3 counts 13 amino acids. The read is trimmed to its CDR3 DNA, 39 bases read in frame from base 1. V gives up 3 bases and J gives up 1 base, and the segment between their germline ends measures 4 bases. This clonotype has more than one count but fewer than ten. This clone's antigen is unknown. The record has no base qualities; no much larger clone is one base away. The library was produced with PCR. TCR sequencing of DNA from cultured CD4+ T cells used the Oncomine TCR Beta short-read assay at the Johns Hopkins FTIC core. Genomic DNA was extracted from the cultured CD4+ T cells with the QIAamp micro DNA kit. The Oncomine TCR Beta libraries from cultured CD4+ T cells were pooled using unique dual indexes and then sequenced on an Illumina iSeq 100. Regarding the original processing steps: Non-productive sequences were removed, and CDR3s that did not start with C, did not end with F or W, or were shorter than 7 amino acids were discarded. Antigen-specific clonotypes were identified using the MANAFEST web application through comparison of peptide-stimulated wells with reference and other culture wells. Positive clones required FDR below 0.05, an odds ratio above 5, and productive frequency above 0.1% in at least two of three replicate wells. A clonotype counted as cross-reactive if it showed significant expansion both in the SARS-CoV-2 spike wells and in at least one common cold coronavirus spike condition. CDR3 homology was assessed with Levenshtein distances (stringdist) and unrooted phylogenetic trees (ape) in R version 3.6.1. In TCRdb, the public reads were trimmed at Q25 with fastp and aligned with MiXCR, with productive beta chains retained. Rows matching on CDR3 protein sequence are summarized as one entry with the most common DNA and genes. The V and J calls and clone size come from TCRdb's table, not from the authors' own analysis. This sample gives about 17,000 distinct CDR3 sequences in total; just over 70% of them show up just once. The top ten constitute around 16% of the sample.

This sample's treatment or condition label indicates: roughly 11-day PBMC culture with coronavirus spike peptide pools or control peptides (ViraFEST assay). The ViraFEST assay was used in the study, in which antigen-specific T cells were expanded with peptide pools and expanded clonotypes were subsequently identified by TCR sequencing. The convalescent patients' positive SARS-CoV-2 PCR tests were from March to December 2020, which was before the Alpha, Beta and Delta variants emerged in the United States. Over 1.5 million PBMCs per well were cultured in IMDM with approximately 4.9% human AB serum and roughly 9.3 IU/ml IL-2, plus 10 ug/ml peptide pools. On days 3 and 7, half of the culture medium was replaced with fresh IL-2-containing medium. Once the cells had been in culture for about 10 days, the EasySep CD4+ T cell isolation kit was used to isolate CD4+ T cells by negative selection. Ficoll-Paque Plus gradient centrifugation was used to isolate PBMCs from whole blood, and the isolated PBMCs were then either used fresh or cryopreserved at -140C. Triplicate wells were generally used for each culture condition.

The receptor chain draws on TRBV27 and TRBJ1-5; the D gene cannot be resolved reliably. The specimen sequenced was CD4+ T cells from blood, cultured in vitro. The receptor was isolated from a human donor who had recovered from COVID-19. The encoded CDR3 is CASSFRSNQPQHF. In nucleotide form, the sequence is TGTGCCAGCAGTTTCCGGAGCAATCAGCCCCAGCATTTT.